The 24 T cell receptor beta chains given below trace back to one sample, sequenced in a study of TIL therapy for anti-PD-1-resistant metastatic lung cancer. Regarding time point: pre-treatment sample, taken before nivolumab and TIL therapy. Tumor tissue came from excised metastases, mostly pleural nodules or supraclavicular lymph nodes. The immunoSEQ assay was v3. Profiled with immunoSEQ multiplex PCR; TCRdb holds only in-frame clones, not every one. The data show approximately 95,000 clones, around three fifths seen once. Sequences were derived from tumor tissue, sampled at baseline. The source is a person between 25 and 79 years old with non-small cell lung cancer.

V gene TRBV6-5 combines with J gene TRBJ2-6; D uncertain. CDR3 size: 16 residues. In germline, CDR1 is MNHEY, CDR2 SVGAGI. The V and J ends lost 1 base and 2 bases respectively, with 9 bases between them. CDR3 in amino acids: CASSYLHLAGANVLTF. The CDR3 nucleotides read TGTGCCAGCAGTTACTTACATCTGGCTGGGGCCAACGTCCTGACTTTC.

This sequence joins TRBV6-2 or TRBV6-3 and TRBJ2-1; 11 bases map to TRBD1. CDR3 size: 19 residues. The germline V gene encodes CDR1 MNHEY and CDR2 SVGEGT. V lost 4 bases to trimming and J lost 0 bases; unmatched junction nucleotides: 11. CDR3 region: CASSFPGQGVRNSYNEQFF. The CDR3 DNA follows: TGTGCCAGCAGTTTTCCGGGACAGGGGGTTCGGAACTCCTACAATGAGCAGTTCTTC.

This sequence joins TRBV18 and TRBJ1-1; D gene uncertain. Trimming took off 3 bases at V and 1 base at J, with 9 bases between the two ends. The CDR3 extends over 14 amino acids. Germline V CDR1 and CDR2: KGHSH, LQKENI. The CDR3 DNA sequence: TGTGCCAGCTCACCGGCAGCGGGGAACACTGAAGCTTTCTTT. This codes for CASSPAAGNTEAFF.

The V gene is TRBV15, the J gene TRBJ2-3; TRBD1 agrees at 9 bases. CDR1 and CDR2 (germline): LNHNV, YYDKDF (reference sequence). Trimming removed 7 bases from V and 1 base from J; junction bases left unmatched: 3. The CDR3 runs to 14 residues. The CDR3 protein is CATKDRGGTDTQYF. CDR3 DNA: TGTGCCACCAAGGACAGGGGCGGCACAGATACGCAGTATTTT.

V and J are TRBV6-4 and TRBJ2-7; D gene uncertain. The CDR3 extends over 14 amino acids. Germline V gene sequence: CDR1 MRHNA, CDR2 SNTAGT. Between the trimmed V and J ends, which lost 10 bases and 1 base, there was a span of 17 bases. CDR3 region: CAILRAQRSYEQYF. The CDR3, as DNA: TGTGCCATTTTAAGGGCCCAGAGATCCTACGAGCAGTACTTC.

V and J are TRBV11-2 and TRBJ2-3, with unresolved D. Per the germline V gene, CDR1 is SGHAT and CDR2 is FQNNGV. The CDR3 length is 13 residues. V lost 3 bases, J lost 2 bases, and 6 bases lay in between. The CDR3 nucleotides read TGTGCCAGCAGCTTCTCCAACACAGATACGCAGTATTTT. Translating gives CASSFSNTDTQYF.

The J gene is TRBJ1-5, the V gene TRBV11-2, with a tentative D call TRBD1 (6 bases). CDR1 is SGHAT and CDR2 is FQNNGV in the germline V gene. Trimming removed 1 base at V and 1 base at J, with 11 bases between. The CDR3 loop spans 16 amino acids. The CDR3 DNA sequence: TGTGCCAGCAGCTTAGGACAGGCACTGAGCAATCAGCCCCAGCATTTT. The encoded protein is CASSLGQALSNQPQHF.

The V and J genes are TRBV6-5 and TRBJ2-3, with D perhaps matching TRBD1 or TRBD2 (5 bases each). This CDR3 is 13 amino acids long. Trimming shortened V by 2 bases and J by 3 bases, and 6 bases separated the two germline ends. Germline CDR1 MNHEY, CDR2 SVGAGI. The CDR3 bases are TGTGCCAGCAGTTACGGGGGAACAGATACGCAGTATTTT. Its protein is CASSYGGTDTQYF.

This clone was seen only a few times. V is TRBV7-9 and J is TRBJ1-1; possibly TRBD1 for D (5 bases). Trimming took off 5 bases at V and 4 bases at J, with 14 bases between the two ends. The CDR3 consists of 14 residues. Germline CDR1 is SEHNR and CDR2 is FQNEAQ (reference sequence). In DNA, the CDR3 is TGTGCCAGCAGCCCCTTATCCGGGGCCACTGAAGCTTTCTTT. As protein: CASSPLSGATEAFF.

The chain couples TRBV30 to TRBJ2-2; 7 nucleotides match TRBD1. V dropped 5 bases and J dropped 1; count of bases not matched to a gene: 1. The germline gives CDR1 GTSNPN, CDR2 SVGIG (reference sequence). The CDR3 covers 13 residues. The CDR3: CAWDRVNTGELFF. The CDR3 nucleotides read TGTGCCTGGGACAGGGTGAACACCGGGGAGCTGTTTTTT.

The CDR3 sequence: CASSLGTGAYQNTEAFF. In DNA, the CDR3 is TGTGCCAGCAGCTTAGGGACAGGGGCGTATCAGAACACTGAAGCTTTCTTT. The chain couples TRBV7-9 to TRBJ1-1, with 9 bases that match TRBD1. From germline, CDR1 is SEHNR and CDR2 FQNEAQ (reference sequence). The CDR3 has 17 amino acids. J was trimmed by 1 base and V by 1 base; bases with no gene match: 7.

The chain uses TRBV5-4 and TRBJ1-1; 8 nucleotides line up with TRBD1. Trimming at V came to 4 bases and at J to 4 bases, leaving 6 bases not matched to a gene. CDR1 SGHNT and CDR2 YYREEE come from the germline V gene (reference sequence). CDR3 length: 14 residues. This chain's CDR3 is CASSRDRRSTEAFF. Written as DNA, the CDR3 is TGTGCCAGCAGCCGGGACAGGAGAAGCACTGAAGCTTTCTTT. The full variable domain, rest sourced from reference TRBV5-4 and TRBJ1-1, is ETGVTQSPTHLIKTRGQQVTLRCSSQSGHNTVSWYQQALGQGPQFIFQYYREEENGRGNFPPRFSGLQFPNYSSELNVNALELDDSALYLCASSRDRRSTEAFFGQGTRLTVV.

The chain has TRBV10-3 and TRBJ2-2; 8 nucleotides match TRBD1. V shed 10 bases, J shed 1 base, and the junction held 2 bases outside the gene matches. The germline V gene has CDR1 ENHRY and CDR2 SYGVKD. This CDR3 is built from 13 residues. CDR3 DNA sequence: TGTGCCACACAGGGGGAGAACACCGGGGAGCTGTTTTTT. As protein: CATQGENTGELFF.

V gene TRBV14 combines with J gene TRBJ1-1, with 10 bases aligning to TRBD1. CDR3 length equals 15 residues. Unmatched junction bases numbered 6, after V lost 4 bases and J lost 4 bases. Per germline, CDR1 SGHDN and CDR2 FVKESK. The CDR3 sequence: CASSPGTGVITEAFF. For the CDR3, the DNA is TGTGCCAGCAGCCCCGGGACAGGGGTTATCACTGAAGCTTTCTTT.

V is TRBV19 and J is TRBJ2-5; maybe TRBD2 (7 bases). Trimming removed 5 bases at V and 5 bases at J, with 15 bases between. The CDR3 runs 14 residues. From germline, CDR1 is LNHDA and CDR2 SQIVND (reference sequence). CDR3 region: CASSWGGLEETQYF. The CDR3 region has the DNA TGTGCCAGTAGTTGGGGGGGCCTAGAGGAGACCCAGTACTTC.

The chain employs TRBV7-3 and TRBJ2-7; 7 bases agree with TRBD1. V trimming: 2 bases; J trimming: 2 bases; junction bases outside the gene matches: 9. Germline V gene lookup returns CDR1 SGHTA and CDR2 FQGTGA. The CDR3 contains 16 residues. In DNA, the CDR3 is TGTGCCAGCAGCTTATGGAAGGGGGCGGCCACCTACGAGCAGTACTTC. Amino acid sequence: CASSLWKGAATYEQYF.

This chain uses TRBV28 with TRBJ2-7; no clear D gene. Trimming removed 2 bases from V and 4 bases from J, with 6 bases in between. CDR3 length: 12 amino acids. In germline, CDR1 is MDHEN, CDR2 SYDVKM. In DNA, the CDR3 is TGTGCCAGCAGTTTACCCAAGTACGAGCAGTACTTC. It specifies CASSLPKYEQYF.

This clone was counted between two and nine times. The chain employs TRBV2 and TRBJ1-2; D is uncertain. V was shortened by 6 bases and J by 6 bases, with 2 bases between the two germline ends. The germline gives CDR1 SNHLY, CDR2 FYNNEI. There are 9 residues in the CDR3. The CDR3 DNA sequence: TGTGCCAGCAGGGATGGCTACACCTTC. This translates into CASRDGYTF.

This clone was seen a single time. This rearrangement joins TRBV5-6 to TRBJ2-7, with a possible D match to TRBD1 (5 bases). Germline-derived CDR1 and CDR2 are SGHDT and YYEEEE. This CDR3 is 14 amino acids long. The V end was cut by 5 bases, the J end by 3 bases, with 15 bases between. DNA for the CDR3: TGTGCCAGCAGTTTTGACAGTCCCGGCTACGAGCAGTACTTC. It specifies CASSFDSPGYEQYF.

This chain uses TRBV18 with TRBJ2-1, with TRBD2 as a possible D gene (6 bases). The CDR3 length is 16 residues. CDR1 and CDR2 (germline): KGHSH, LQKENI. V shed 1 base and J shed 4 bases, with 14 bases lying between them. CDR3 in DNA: TGTGCCAGCTCACCACAGGGACTGTTTGGTTACAATGAGCAGTTCTTC. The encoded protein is CASSPQGLFGYNEQFF.

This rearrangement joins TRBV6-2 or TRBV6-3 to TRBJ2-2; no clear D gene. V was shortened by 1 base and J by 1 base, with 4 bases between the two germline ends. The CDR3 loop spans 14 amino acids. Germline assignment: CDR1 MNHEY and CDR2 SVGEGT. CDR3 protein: CASSYYWNTGELFF. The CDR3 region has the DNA TGTGCCAGCAGTTACTATTGGAACACCGGGGAGCTGTTTTTT.

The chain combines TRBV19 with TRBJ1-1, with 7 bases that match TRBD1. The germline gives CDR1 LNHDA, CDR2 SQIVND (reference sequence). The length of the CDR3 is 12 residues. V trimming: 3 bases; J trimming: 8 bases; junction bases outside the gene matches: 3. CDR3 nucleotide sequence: TGTGCCAGTAGTATGGGGACAGCCGAAGCTTTCTTT. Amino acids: CASSMGTAEAFF. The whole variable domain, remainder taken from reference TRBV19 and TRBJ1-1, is DGGITQSPKYLFRKEGQNVTLSCEQNLNHDAMYWYRQDPGQGLRLIYYSQIVNDFQKGDIAEGYSVSREKKESFPLTVTSAQKNPTAFYLCASSMGTAEAFFGQGTRLTVV.

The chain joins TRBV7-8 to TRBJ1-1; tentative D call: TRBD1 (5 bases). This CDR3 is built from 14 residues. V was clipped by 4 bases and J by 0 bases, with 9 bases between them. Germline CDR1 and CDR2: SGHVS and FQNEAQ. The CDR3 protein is CASSSGTVNTEAFF. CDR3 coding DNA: TGTGCCAGCAGCTCCGGGACGGTGAACACTGAAGCTTTCTTT.

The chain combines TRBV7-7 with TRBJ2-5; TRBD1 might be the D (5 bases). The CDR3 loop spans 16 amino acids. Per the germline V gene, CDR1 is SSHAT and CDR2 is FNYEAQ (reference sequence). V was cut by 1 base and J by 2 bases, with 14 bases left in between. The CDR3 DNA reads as TGTGCCAGCAGCTTAGGACCCGCAAGGGGTCAAGAGACCCAGTACTTC. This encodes CASSLGPARGQETQYF. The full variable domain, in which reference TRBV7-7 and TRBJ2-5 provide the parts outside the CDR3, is GAGVSQSPRYKVTKRGQDVTLRCDPISSHATLYWYQQALGQGPEFLTYFNYEAQPDKSGLPSDRFSAERPEGSISTLTIQRTEQRDSAMYRCASSLGPARGQETQYFGPGTRLLVL.